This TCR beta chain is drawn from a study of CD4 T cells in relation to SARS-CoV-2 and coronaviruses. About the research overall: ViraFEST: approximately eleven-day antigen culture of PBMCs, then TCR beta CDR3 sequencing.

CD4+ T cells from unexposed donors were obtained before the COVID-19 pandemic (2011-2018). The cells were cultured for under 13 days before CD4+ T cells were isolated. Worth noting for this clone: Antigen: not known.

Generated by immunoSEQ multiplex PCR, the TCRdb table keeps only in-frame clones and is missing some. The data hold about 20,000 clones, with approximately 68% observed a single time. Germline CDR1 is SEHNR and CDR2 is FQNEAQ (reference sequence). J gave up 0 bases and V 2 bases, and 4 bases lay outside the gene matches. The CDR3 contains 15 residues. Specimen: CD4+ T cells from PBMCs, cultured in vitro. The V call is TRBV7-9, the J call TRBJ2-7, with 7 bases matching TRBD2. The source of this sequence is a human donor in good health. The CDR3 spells CASSLTTGGSYEQYF. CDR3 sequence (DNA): TGTGCCAGCAGCTTAACGACGGGGGGCTCCTACGAGCAGTACTTC.